This T cell receptor (beta chain) was recorded in a study of T cell changes during pregnancy in multiple sclerosis. The CDR3 length is 19 residues. Germline V lookup: CDR1 SGDLS, CDR2 YYNGEE. V was pared by 4 bases and J by 2 bases, with 18 bases of the junction left unmatched. The table came from immunoSEQ multiplex PCR; TCRdb's copy has only in-frame clones and leaves some out. Altogether about 68,000 clones are present, less than 95% being singletons, with the ten largest covering approximately 1.5%. The chain combines TRBV9 with TRBJ2-5; 9 nucleotides agree with TRBD1. Sequencing was performed on peripheral blood, taken in the third trimester of pregnancy. The sequence was collected from a female donor with multiple sclerosis, enrolled in a pregnancy study. This CDR3 is CASSPRSKPGTGFQETQYF. The CDR3 bases are TGTGCCAGCAGCCCGCGATCAAAGCCAGGGACAGGGTTTCAAGAGACCCAGTACTTC.